Listed below are T cell receptor beta chains from one sample, sequenced in a study of cytomegalovirus exposure and HLA in healthy donors. The assay was immunoSEQ multiplex PCR, and TCRdb's table has in-frame clones only and misses some. This table holds under 250,000 clones, around nine tenths found once. Sequencing was carried out using PBMCs. These TCRs come from a woman in her late teens or twenties in good health and CMV-seropositive. Each CDR3 is given with its conserved first and last residue. The D gene is left open where the match is weak.

d_call | j_call | v_call | cdr3_nt | cdr3_aa
TRBD2 | TRBJ2-7 | TRBV9 | TGTGCCAGCGCGCGGGAGGGCAACGAGCAGTACTTC | CASAREGNEQYF
TRBD1 | TRBJ2-1 | TRBV25-1 | TGTGCCAGCAGTGAAACCTCCGACAGGGCCTCCTACAATGAGCAGTTCTTC | CASSETSDRASYNEQFF
NA | TRBJ2-2 | TRBV5-1 | TGCGCCAGCAGCTTGAATGCGGCGGGCACCGGGGAGCTGTTTTTT | CASSLNAAGTGELFF
TRBD1 | TRBJ1-2 | TRBV9 | TGTGCCAGCAGCGAATACCACAGGGGATCTGGCTACACCTTC | CASSEYHRGSGYTF
TRBD1 | TRBJ1-3 | TRBV9 | TGTGCCAGCAGCGCGACAGGGGGGATCTCTGGAAACACCATATATTTT | CASSATGGISGNTIYF
NA | TRBJ2-7 | TRBV6-1 | TGTGCCAGCAGTGTGCGGGACAGCTACGAGCAGTACTTC | CASSVRDSYEQYF
NA | TRBJ1-1 | TRBV7-9 | TGTGCCAGCAGCCCCACTACACAGGGAAACACTGAAGCTTTCTTT | CASSPTTQGNTEAFF
NA | TRBJ2-1 | TRBV15 | TGTGCCACCAGCAGACCCAAGACTATCTACAATGAGCAGTTCTTC | CATSRPKTIYNEQFF
NA | TRBJ1-4 | TRBV14 | TGTGCCAGCAGCCAAAATCCCAGTGAAAAACTGTTTTTT | CASSQNPSEKLFF
NA | TRBJ2-2 | TRBV7-8 | TGTGCCAGCAGCTTAACAGCTACTAACACCGGGGAGCTGTTTTTT | CASSLTATNTGELFF